This T cell receptor beta chain was documented in a study of regulatory T cells in long-lasting Graves disease. This CDR3 has 19 residues. The ends lost 4 bases at V and 0 bases at J; junction bases unmatched: 9. Time point described: persistent/refractory GD, antithyroid drugs over 5 years with positive TRAb. Extracted RNA from PBMCs served as the source of the TCR library. As a group, patients came from one endocrinology department in Xi'an, China. A roughly 10-milliliter sample of peripheral blood was drawn into EDTA tubes. Overall study results and limits: Preferential use of TRBV28, TRBJ1-2 and TRBJ2-5 was seen in persistent disease. Newly diagnosed patients had higher TCR diversity than persistent Graves' patients did.

This clonotype was picked up a small number of times. Antigen: not known. The authors built TCR beta libraries using iRepertoire HTBI primers and Arm-PCR of CDR3 regions. TCRdb called the multiplex PCR reads again in MiXCR, with one record for every CDR3 protein. In the table there are a few hundred thousand distinct CDR3 sequences, 20% to 25% of which are singletons. This sequence originates from a female donor with Graves disease. The chain links TRBV5-7 to TRBJ2-4; 14 positions agree with TRBD2. TRBV5-7 is known as an ORF, though its function is uncertain. Sequences were derived from peripheral blood mononuclear cells (PBMCs), sampled when the disease was refractory, from a patient treated with antithyroid drugs. CDR3 bases: TGTGCCAGCAGCCCCGGACTAGCGGGAGGCCCTTTAGCCAAAAACATTCAGTACTTC. Translated: CASSPGLAGGPLAKNIQYF.